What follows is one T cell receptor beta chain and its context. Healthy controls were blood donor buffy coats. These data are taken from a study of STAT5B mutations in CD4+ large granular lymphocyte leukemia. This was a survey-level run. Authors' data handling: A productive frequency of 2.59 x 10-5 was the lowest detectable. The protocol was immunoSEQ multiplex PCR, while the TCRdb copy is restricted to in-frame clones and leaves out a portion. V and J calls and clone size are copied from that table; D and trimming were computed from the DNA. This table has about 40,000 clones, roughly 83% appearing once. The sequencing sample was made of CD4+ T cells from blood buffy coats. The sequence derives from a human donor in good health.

DNA of the CDR3: TGCGCCAGCAGCTTGGTTCTGGGGGCAAGGGAGCAGTTCTTC. Translating gives CASSLVLGAREQFF. This chain connects TRBV5-1 to TRBJ2-1, with a possible D match to TRBD1 (6 bases). V shed 0 bases and J shed 10 bases, with 14 bases lying between them. The V gene's germline CDR1 is SGHRS and CDR2 YFSETQ. CDR3 size: 14 residues.